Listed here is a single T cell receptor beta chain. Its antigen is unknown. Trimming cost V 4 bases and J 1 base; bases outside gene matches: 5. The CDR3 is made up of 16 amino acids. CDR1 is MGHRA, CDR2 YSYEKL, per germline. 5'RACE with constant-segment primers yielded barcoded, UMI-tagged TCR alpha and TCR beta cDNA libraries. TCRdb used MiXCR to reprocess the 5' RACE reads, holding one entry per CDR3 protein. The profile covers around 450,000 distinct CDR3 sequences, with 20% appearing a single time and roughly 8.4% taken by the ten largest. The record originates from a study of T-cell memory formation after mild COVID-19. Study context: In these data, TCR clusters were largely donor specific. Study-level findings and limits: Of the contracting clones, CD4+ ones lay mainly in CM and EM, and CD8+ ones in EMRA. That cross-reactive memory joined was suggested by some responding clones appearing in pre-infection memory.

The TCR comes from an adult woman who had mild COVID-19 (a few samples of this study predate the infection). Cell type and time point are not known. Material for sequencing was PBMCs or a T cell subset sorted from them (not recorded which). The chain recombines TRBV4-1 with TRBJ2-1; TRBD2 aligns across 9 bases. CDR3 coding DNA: TGCGCCAGCAGCCGAGGACTAGCGAGTTCCTACAATGAGCAGTTCTTC. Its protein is CASSRGLASSYNEQFF.